These T cell receptor beta chains were read from a single sample in a study of CD8+CD57+ T cells in acquired aplastic anemia. Via MiXCR, TCRdb re-called the reads, giving one row per CDR3 protein. The sample lists fewer than 100,000 distinct CDR3 sequences, less than 60% occurring once. Source material: sorted CD4+, CD8+, or CD8+CD57+ T cells (not recorded which) from PBMCs. All receptors come from a human donor in good health, serving as a control. CDR3s include the opening cysteine and the closing phenylalanine or tryptophan. D genes are given only for firm matches. Expanded clones get a size class; other rows say once, few or many, or leave the size out.

CDR3aa: CASSLVGYEQYF
CDR3nt: TGTGCCAGCAGCTTAGTTGGGTACGAGCAGTACTTC
j_gene: TRBJ2-7
v_gene: TRBV7-2
abundance: NA
d_gene: NA

CDR3aa: CASSLVGSKNTEAFF
CDR3nt: TGTGCCAGCAGCTTAGTAGGGTCAAAGAACACTGAAGCTTTCTTT
j_gene: TRBJ1-1
v_gene: TRBV11-2
abundance: NA
d_gene: NA

CDR3aa: CASIGQGGTEAFF
CDR3nt: TGTGCCAGCATCGGACAGGGGGGCACTGAAGCTTTCTTT
j_gene: TRBJ1-1
v_gene: TRBV2
abundance: many
d_gene: TRBD1

CDR3aa: CASSLDFMTGGEGYTF
CDR3nt: TGTGCCAGCAGCTTAGACTTCATGACAGGGGGCGAAGGCTACACCTTC
j_gene: TRBJ1-2
v_gene: TRBV11-2
abundance: many
d_gene: TRBD1

CDR3aa: CATSDSTGSYTF
CDR3nt: TGTGCCACCAGTGACTCGACAGGGAGCTACACCTTC
j_gene: TRBJ1-2
v_gene: TRBV24-1
abundance: NA
d_gene: TRBD1

CDR3aa: CASSIVGRETYEQYF
CDR3nt: TGTGCCAGTAGTATAGTTGGCAGGGAAACCTACGAGCAGTACTTC
j_gene: TRBJ2-7
v_gene: TRBV19
abundance: few
d_gene: NA

CDR3aa: CASSESGVRTEAFF
CDR3nt: TGTGCCAGCAGTGAATCAGGGGTTCGGACTGAAGCTTTCTTT
j_gene: TRBJ1-1
v_gene: TRBV2
abundance: once
d_gene: NA

CDR3aa: CASSWGTGGIGYTF
CDR3nt: TGTGCCAGCAGTTGGGGGACAGGGGGGATCGGCTACACCTTC
j_gene: TRBJ1-2
v_gene: TRBV27
abundance: NA
d_gene: TRBD1

CDR3aa: CASSATPNTEAFF
CDR3nt: TGTGCCAGCAGTGCCACTCCGAACACTGAAGCTTTCTTT
j_gene: TRBJ1-1
v_gene: TRBV2
abundance: few
d_gene: NA

CDR3aa: CASSDKWTGNEKLFF
CDR3nt: TGTGCCAGCAGTGACAAGTGGACAGGAAATGAAAAACTGTTTTTT
j_gene: TRBJ1-4
v_gene: TRBV10-3
abundance: NA
d_gene: TRBD1

CDR3aa: CASSITSGSTDTQYF
CDR3nt: TGTGCCAGTAGTATCACTAGCGGGAGCACAGATACGCAGTATTTT
j_gene: TRBJ2-3
v_gene: TRBV19
abundance: many
d_gene: TRBD2

CDR3aa: CASSLRGPDTEAFF
CDR3nt: TGTGCCAGCAGTTTACGGGGGCCTGACACTGAAGCTTTCTTT
j_gene: TRBJ1-1
v_gene: TRBV27
abundance: few
d_gene: NA

CDR3aa: CATSKPGRLALETQYF
CDR3nt: TGTGCCACCAGCAAACCCGGTCGACTAGCCTTGGAGACCCAGTACTTC
j_gene: TRBJ2-5
v_gene: TRBV15
abundance: NA
d_gene: TRBD2

CDR3aa: CASTPGAGRNQPQHF
CDR3nt: TGTGCCAGCACCCCCGGGGCAGGGCGCAATCAGCCCCAGCATTTT
j_gene: TRBJ1-5
v_gene: TRBV2
abundance: NA
d_gene: NA

CDR3aa: CASSFGGVNQPQHF
CDR3nt: TGCGCCAGCAGCTTCGGGGGAGTCAATCAGCCCCAGCATTTT
j_gene: TRBJ1-5
v_gene: TRBV5-1
abundance: many
d_gene: NA

CDR3aa: CATYGTGASYEQYF
CDR3nt: TGTGCCACCTACGGGACAGGGGCCTCCTACGAGCAGTACTTC
j_gene: TRBJ2-7
v_gene: TRBV2
abundance: NA
d_gene: TRBD1

CDR3aa: CSVRLAGYEQYF
CDR3nt: TGCAGCGTTCGACTAGCGGGGTACGAGCAGTACTTC
j_gene: TRBJ2-7
v_gene: TRBV29-1
abundance: NA
d_gene: TRBD2

CDR3aa: CASSSGAIAYEQYF
CDR3nt: TGTGCCAGCAGTTCCGGGGCTATCGCCTACGAGCAGTACTTT
j_gene: TRBJ2-7
v_gene: TRBV12-3/TRBV12-4
abundance: NA
d_gene: NA

CDR3aa: CASSQGRVEYGYTF
CDR3nt: TGTGCCAGCAGCCAAGGAAGGGTGGAGTATGGCTACACCTTC
j_gene: TRBJ1-2
v_gene: TRBV4-2
abundance: many
d_gene: NA

CDR3aa: CASSEVYQGTQYF
CDR3nt: TGTGCCAGCAGTGAGGTCTACCAGGGGACCCAGTACTTC
j_gene: TRBJ2-5
v_gene: TRBV2
abundance: NA
d_gene: NA

CDR3aa: CATSRDRTGYGMAF
CDR3nt: TGTGCCACCAGCAGAGATAGGACAGGGTATGGAATGGCTTTC
j_gene: TRBJ2-6
v_gene: TRBV15
abundance: NA
d_gene: TRBD1

CDR3aa: CASSQDPRGMNTEAFF
CDR3nt: TGTGCCAGCAGCCAAGATCCAAGGGGGATGAACACTGAAGCTTTCTTT
j_gene: TRBJ1-1
v_gene: TRBV3-1
abundance: NA
d_gene: NA

CDR3aa: CASSPRQGPRIDEQYF
CDR3nt: TGTGCCAGCAGTCCCCGACAGGGCCCGAGGATTGACGAGCAGTACTTC
j_gene: TRBJ2-7
v_gene: TRBV27
abundance: NA
d_gene: TRBD1

CDR3aa: CATSTRLNTEAFF
CDR3nt: TGTGCCACCAGCACGAGATTGAACACTGAAGCTTTCTTT
j_gene: TRBJ1-1
v_gene: TRBV15
abundance: NA
d_gene: NA

CDR3aa: CAWSQTSGETQYF
CDR3nt: TGTGCCTGGAGTCAGACTAGCGGAGAGACCCAGTACTTC
j_gene: TRBJ2-5
v_gene: TRBV30
abundance: NA
d_gene: TRBD2

CDR3aa: CATSRDRASGRVQYF
CDR3nt: TGTGCCACCAGCAGAGATCGGGCCAGCGGGAGAGTGCAGTACTTC
j_gene: TRBJ2-7
v_gene: TRBV15
abundance: many
d_gene: TRBD2

CDR3aa: CASSLSGLYEQYF
CDR3nt: TGTGCCAGCAGCTTATCGGGACTTTACGAGCAGTACTTC
j_gene: TRBJ2-7
v_gene: TRBV7-9
abundance: many
d_gene: NA

CDR3aa: CASSGETSGVHNEQFF
CDR3nt: TGTGCCAGCTCGGGAGAGACTAGCGGAGTCCACAATGAGCAGTTCTTC
j_gene: TRBJ2-1
v_gene: TRBV7-8
abundance: many
d_gene: TRBD2

CDR3aa: CATSDIVPGGASTDTQYF
CDR3nt: TGTGCCACCAGTGATATTGTGCCGGGAGGAGCTAGCACAGATACGCAGTATTTT
j_gene: TRBJ2-3
v_gene: TRBV24-1
abundance: NA
d_gene: TRBD2

CDR3aa: CASSLADRGDYGYTF
CDR3nt: TGTGCCAGCAGCTTAGCGGACAGGGGGGACTATGGCTACACCTTC
j_gene: TRBJ1-2
v_gene: TRBV13
abundance: many
d_gene: TRBD1

CDR3aa: CATSRDPGQGPKHF
CDR3nt: TGTGCCACCAGCAGAGATCCGGGGCAGGGCCCTAAGCATTTT
j_gene: TRBJ1-5
v_gene: TRBV15
abundance: NA
d_gene: NA

CDR3aa: CATSRVRGTSGELFF
CDR3nt: TGTGCCACCAGCAGGGTACGGGGAACGTCCGGGGAGCTGTTTTTT
j_gene: TRBJ2-2
v_gene: TRBV15
abundance: many
d_gene: NA

CDR3aa: CASSLERGNYNSPLHF
CDR3nt: TGTGCCAGCAGCTTGGAACGGGGTAATTATAATTCACCCCTCCACTTT
j_gene: TRBJ1-6
v_gene: TRBV5-6
abundance: NA
d_gene: NA

CDR3aa: CASSTRQGFGEQFF
CDR3nt: TGTGCCAGCAGTACCCGACAGGGGTTCGGTGAGCAGTTCTTC
j_gene: TRBJ2-1
v_gene: TRBV2
abundance: NA
d_gene: TRBD1

CDR3aa: CATSDYDRTYQPQHF
CDR3nt: TGTGCCACCAGTGATTATGACAGGACCTATCAGCCCCAGCATTTT
j_gene: TRBJ1-5
v_gene: TRBV24-1
abundance: NA
d_gene: NA

CDR3aa: CATSKRTVSNNTEAFF
CDR3nt: TGTGCCACCAGCAAAAGAACGGTGTCGAACAACACTGAAGCTTTCTTT
j_gene: TRBJ1-1
v_gene: TRBV15
abundance: NA
d_gene: NA

CDR3aa: CSADTPNTEAFF
CDR3nt: TGCAGTGCTGACACACCGAACACTGAAGCTTTCTTT
j_gene: TRBJ1-1
v_gene: TRBV20-1
abundance: once
d_gene: NA

CDR3aa: CASSEGSGYGYTF
CDR3nt: TGTGCCAGCAGTGAGGGATCGGGCTATGGCTACACCTTC
j_gene: TRBJ1-2
v_gene: TRBV2
abundance: many
d_gene: NA

CDR3aa: CSARRGGRDEQFF
CDR3nt: TGCAGTGCTAGGCGGGGGGGCCGCGATGAGCAGTTCTTC
j_gene: TRBJ2-1
v_gene: TRBV20-1
abundance: many
d_gene: TRBD2

CDR3aa: CASSDRFIGYGYTF
CDR3nt: TGTGCCAGCAGTGATCGTTTCATTGGCTATGGCTACACCTTC
j_gene: TRBJ1-2
v_gene: TRBV25-1
abundance: NA
d_gene: NA